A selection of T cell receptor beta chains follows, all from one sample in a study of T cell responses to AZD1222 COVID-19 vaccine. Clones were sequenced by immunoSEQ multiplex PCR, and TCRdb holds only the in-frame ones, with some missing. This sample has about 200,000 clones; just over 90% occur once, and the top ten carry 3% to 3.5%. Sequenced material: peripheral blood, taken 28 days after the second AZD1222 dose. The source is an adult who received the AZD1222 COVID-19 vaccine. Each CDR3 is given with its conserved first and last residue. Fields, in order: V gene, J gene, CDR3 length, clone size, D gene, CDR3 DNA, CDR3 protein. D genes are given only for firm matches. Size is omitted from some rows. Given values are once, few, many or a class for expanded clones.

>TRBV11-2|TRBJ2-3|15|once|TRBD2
TGTGCCAGCAGCCCCCCCGGGAGGGGCACAGATACGCAGTATTTT
CASSPPGRGTDTQYF
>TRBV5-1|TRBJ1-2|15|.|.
TGCGCCAGCAGCCCTTACGGGGGGACCTTAGTTGGCTACACCTTC
CASSPYGGTLVGYTF
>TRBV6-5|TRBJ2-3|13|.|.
TGTGCCAGCAGTTATGGAGGTCCAGATACGCAGTATTTT
CASSYGGPDTQYF
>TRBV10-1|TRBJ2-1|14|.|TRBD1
TGCGCCAGCAGTGCCGGGACAGGGGGTTATGAGCAGTTCTTC
CASSAGTGGYEQFF
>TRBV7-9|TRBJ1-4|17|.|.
TGTGCCATCGACCACCAAAAGTGGGGGCCCCCTAATGAAAAACTGTTTTTT
CAIDHQKWGPPNEKLFF
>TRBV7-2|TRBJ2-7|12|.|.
TGTGCCAGCAGCTTAGACCCCCTCGAGCAGTACTTC
CASSLDPLEQYF
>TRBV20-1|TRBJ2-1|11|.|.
TGCAGTGCCCCGGATCTGGGACTCCGGTTCTTC
CSAPDLGLRFF
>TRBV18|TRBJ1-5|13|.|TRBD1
TGTGCCAGCTCACAGACAGGGGGTCAGCCCCAGCATTTT
CASSQTGGQPQHF
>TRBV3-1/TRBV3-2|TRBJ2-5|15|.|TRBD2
TGTGCCAGCAGCCAAGTCGGCGGGAGTGAGGAGACCCAGTACTTC
CASSQVGGSEETQYF
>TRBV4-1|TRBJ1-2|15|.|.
TGCGCCAGCAGCCAAGACCTAAGAGGGGACTATGGCTACACCTTC
CASSQDLRGDYGYTF
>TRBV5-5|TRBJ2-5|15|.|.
TGTGCCAGCAGCTTGCTTTACTCGTCTGGGGAGACCCAGTACTTC
CASSLLYSSGETQYF
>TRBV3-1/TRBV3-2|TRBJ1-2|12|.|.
TGTGCCAGCAGCCCCAGGGGAGAAGGCTACACCTTC
CASSPRGEGYTF
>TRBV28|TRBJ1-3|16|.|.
TGTGCCAGCAGTTTAAACAGGGTCTGGTCTGGAAACACCATATATTTT
CASSLNRVWSGNTIYF
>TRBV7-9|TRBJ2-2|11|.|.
TGTGCCAGCAGCTTATACGGGGAGCTGTTTTTT
CASSLYGELFF
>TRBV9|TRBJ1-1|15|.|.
TGTGCCAGCAGCGTAGTGTCCGAGGTGAACACTGAAGCTTTCTTT
CASSVVSEVNTEAFF